The 28 T cell receptor beta chains below all came from one sample that was sequenced in a study of blood T cell repertoires in COVID-19. The protocol was immunoSEQ multiplex PCR, while the TCRdb copy is restricted to in-frame clones and leaves out a portion. The table shows 250,000 to 350,000 clones, with 90% occurring only once. What was sequenced was peripheral blood. These receptors originate from a woman aged 30 to 39 with COVID-19, enrolled during active disease.

The table lists this clone with a few counts. The chain is built from TRBV10-2 and TRBJ2-1, with 14 bases aligning to TRBD2. With 4 bases clipped from V and 8 bases from J, the junction kept 1 base outside the gene matches. CDR1 and CDR2 (germline): WSHSY, SAAADI. CDR3 length equals 14 residues. CDR3 sequence (DNA): TGCGCCAGCAGTGGGGGACTAGCGGGAGATGAGCAGTTCTTC. This codes for CASSGGLAGDEQFF.

The V and J genes are TRBV2 and TRBJ1-6; tentatively, D is TRBD1 (6 bases). The ends were cut back, 3 bases at V and 7 bases at J, with 19 bases in the middle. The germline CDR1 and CDR2 sequences are SNHLY and FYNNEI. This CDR3 contains 17 residues. Here the CDR3 reads CASSDGWETGYNSPLHF. CDR3 bases: TGTGCCAGCAGTGATGGCTGGGAAACAGGGTACAATTCACCCCTCCACTTT.

The rearrangement links TRBV5-6 to TRBJ2-7; 9 nucleotides align to TRBD1. In germline, CDR1 is SGHDT, CDR2 YYEEEE. The J segment lost 2 bases and the V segment lost 4 bases, leaving 7 bases of the junction unmatched. The CDR3 loop spans 15 amino acids. DNA of the CDR3: TGTGCCAGCAGCACGGCGGGACAGGGACCCTACGAGCAGTACTTC. Translation gives CASSTAGQGPYEQYF.

DNA for the CDR3: TGTGCCAGCAGTTACGCGGGTTCCGGGGAGACCCAGTACTTC. Translation: CASSYAGSGETQYF. The chain carries TRBV6-6 and TRBJ2-5; D possibly corresponds to TRBD2 (5 bases). This CDR3 region has 14 residues. Germline CDR1 MNHNY, CDR2 SVGAGI (reference sequence). Trimming stripped 2 bases from V and 5 bases from J, with 12 bases between.

The chain couples TRBV19 to TRBJ2-7; D possibly corresponds to TRBD2 (6 bases). V gave up 9 bases and J gave up 1 base, with 7 bases separating them. CDR3 length equals 11 residues. Germline CDR1 reads LNHDA; CDR2 reads SQIVND (reference sequence). DNA for the CDR3: TGTGCCAGCGGAGGGTCCTACGAGCAGTACTTC. Its protein product is CASGGSYEQYF.

V is TRBV7-9 and J is TRBJ1-2, with TRBD1 matching 7 bases. This CDR3 has 13 residues. Germline CDR1 and CDR2: SEHNR and FQNEAQ (reference sequence). The V gene end was trimmed by 8 bases and the J gene end by 4 bases; junction bases not matched to a gene: 7. CDR3 region: CASSEGAGYGYTF. The CDR3 bases are TGTGCCAGCTCGGAGGGGGCTGGCTATGGCTACACCTTC.

This clone has just a few counts. The rearrangement uses TRBV3-1 (or the pseudogene TRBV3-2) and TRBJ2-1, with 7 positions matching TRBD2. The CDR3 covers 14 residues. Germline V lookup: CDR1 LGHDT, CDR2 YNNKEL (reference sequence). The trim removed 5 bases at V and 9 bases at J, leaving 10 bases unmatched. The CDR3 here is CASSTLSGLGEQFF. In DNA form, the CDR3 reads TGTGCCAGCAGCACCTTGTCAGGACTAGGTGAGCAGTTCTTC.

In the case of this clone: Other DNA sequences within the sample encode an identical CDR3. CDR3 amino acids: CASSYRGGEKLFF. In DNA, the CDR3 is TGTGCCAGCAGTTACCGGGGAGGCGAAAAACTGTTTTTT. The V call is TRBV6-5, the J call TRBJ1-4; D call uncertain. CDR3 length: 13 residues. Per germline, CDR1 MNHEY and CDR2 SVGAGI. Trimming stripped 2 bases from V and 8 bases from J, with 9 bases between.

The chain uses TRBV28 and TRBJ2-7, with D perhaps matching TRBD1 (5 bases). V was cut by 0 bases and J by 6 bases, with 15 bases left in between. The CDR3 loop spans 15 amino acids. The germline gives CDR1 MDHEN, CDR2 SYDVKM. CDR3 loop: CASSLWVRVLAEQYF. The CDR3 DNA reads TGTGCCAGCAGTTTATGGGTCAGGGTGCTTGCCGAGCAGTACTTC.

V gene TRBV10-3 combines with J gene TRBJ1-1; D gene unclear. V was cut by 2 bases and J by 1 base, with 11 bases left in between. Per germline, CDR1 ENHRY and CDR2 SYGVKD. The CDR3 consists of 15 residues. The CDR3 here is CAISETTTQNTEAFF. Written as DNA, the CDR3 is TGTGCCATCAGTGAGACGACAACCCAGAACACTGAAGCTTTCTTT.

The CDR3 sequence: CASSPYLTGVPNQPQHF. The CDR3 DNA follows: TGTGCCAGCAGCCCCTATCTGACAGGGGTCCCCAATCAGCCCCAGCATTTT. The rearrangement links TRBV4-2 to TRBJ1-5, with TRBD1 identical over 8 bases. The CDR3 spans 17 residues. The V gene's germline CDR1 is LGHNA and CDR2 YNFKEQ. J lost 3 bases, V lost 4 bases, and 11 bases had no gene match.

The gene calls are TRBV5-6 and TRBJ1-1; D is undetermined. The germline CDR1 and CDR2 sequences are SGHDT and YYEEEE. CDR3 length: 16 amino acids. V was shortened by 4 bases and J by 2 bases, with 18 bases between the two germline ends. The DNA for the CDR3 is TGTGCCAGCAGCCGCCGGGCGGGCGTCTTTAACACTGAAGCTTTCTTT. Translated: CASSRRAGVFNTEAFF. The full variable domain, in which reference TRBV5-6 and TRBJ1-1 provide the parts outside the CDR3, is DAGVTQSPTHLIKTRGQQVTLRCSPKSGHDTVSWYQQALGQGPQFIFQYYEEEERQRGNFPDRFSGHQFPNYSSELNVNALLLGDSALYLCASSRRAGVFNTEAFFGQGTRLTVV.

The J gene is TRBJ2-7, the V gene TRBV3-1 (or the pseudogene TRBV3-2); D remains ambiguous. CDR3 size: 14 residues. V was trimmed by 0 bases and J by 0 bases, leaving 6 bases between them. Germline assignment: CDR1 LGHDT and CDR2 YNNKEL (reference sequence). CDR3 DNA: TGTGCCAGCAGCCAAGAAGAGTACTCCTACGAGCAGTACTTC. This translates into CASSQEEYSYEQYF.

The chain recombines TRBV7-2 with TRBJ2-7; D gene uncertain. Looked up from germline, CDR1 is SGHTA and CDR2 is FQGNSA. V lost 4 bases to trimming and J lost 1 base, with 5 bases between them. This CDR3 is built from 12 residues. CDR3 coding DNA: TGTGCCAGCAGCTCTTATTCCTACGAGCAGTACTTC. Encoded protein: CASSSYSYEQYF.

The rearrangement links TRBV6-5 to TRBJ1-3, with D unresolved. The CDR3 extends over 13 amino acids. Trimming stripped 7 bases from V and 2 bases from J, with 9 bases between. CDR1 MNHEY and CDR2 SVGAGI come from the germline V gene. CDR3 in amino acids: CASTAGTGNTIYF. CDR3 bases: TGTGCCAGCACCGCGGGGACTGGAAACACCATATATTTT.

V is TRBV2 and J is TRBJ2-3, with TRBD1 as a possible D gene (6 bases). The CDR3 is 14 amino acids. Per the germline V gene, CDR1 is SNHLY and CDR2 is FYNNEI. V lost 6 bases, J lost 5 bases, and 15 bases lay in between. The CDR3 bases are TGTGCCAGCAGAGATGCACAGGGAGTAGATACGCAGTATTTT. This translates into CASRDAQGVDTQYF.

This clone was detected once. The chain links TRBV21-1 to TRBJ2-7; TRBD1, as called in the table, went unchecked against the DNA. TRBV21-1 is an annotated pseudogene. The CDR3 is 16 amino acids. CDR3 sequence reads: CASSPWSGSLSYEQYF. The CDR3 nucleotides are TGTGCCAGCAGCCCATGGTCAGGTTCCCTCTCCTACGAGCAGTACTTC.

The chain joins TRBV5-1 to TRBJ2-2; TRBD1 is a possible D gene (7 bases). Trimming stripped 5 bases from V and 0 bases from J, with 17 bases between. This CDR3 has 17 amino acids. Germline V gene data show CDR1 as SGHRS and CDR2 as YFSETQ. This CDR3 reads CASSPEGQQSNTGELFF. The CDR3 DNA is TGCGCCAGCAGTCCGGAGGGACAGCAGTCGAACACCGGGGAGCTGTTTTTT.

The chain combines TRBV19 with TRBJ1-2; D gene ambiguous. V dropped 7 bases and J dropped 4 bases, with 13 bases sitting between them. Germline CDR1 and CDR2: LNHDA and SQIVND (reference sequence). This CDR3 spans 13 amino acids. CDR3 region: CASTIREGYGYTF. The CDR3 bases are TGTGCCAGTACAATAAGGGAGGGCTATGGCTACACCTTC.

CDR3 residues: CATSAPGQGNQPQHF. The CDR3 DNA reads as TGTGCCACCAGTGCCCCGGGACAGGGCAATCAGCCCCAGCATTTT. The chain uses TRBV24-1 and TRBJ1-5; 8 bases line up with TRBD1. This CDR3 has 15 amino acids. In germline, CDR1 is KGHDR, CDR2 SFDVKD. V lost 5 bases, J lost 2 bases, and 4 bases stayed unmatched.

There are a few counts of this clone. The V and J genes are TRBV2 and TRBJ2-2, with 7 bases fitting TRBD1. Germline CDR1 and CDR2: SNHLY and FYNNEI. CDR3 length: 16 amino acids. V lost 8 bases to trimming and J lost 4 bases; unmatched junction nucleotides: 13. The CDR3 reads CASLSSDRFSTGELFF. The CDR3 region has the DNA TGTGCCAGCCTATCCTCGGACAGGTTTTCCACCGGGGAGCTGTTTTTT.

Concerning this clone: Other DNA sequences in the same sample also yield this CDR3. This rearrangement joins TRBV4-1 to TRBJ2-7; 8 nucleotides agree with TRBD1. The CDR3 loop spans 14 amino acids. V lost 4 bases, J lost 4 bases, and 6 bases stayed unmatched. Germline V gene sequence: CDR1 MGHRA, CDR2 YSYEKL. The CDR3 coding sequence is TGCGCCAGCAGCCGAGGGACAGGAGCGTACGAGCAGTACTTC. As protein: CASSRGTGAYEQYF.

V usage is TRBV28 and J usage is TRBJ2-7; D might be TRBD1 (6 bases). This CDR3 is 12 amino acids long. V was shortened by 5 bases and J by 4 bases, with 9 bases between the two germline ends. CDR1 and CDR2 from the germline V gene are MDHEN and SYDVKM. The CDR3: CASSPGAYEQYF. For the CDR3, the DNA is TGTGCCAGCAGTCCAGGGGCGTACGAGCAGTACTTC.

The CDR3 bases are TGTGCCAGCAGCTCGGACAGGGAATCGGGCGATACGCAGTATTTT. Translation gives CASSSDRESGDTQYF. The chain is built from TRBV13 and TRBJ2-3, with TRBD1 matching over 8 bases. Germline CDR1 is PRHDT and CDR2 is FYEKMQ (reference sequence). The trim removed 4 bases at V and 6 bases at J, leaving 9 bases unmatched. The CDR3 spans 15 residues.

The chain has TRBV13 and TRBJ2-7; 10 nucleotides agree with TRBD2. The CDR3 has 16 residues. V lost 5 bases to trimming and J lost 2 bases; unmatched junction nucleotides: 9. Germline V gives CDR1 PRHDT, CDR2 FYEKMQ (reference sequence). The CDR3 DNA sequence: TGTGCCAGCAGCCAAATTGGACTAGCGGAAACCTACGAGCAGTACTTC. Amino acid sequence: CASSQIGLAETYEQYF.

The genes are TRBV12-3 or TRBV12-4 and TRBJ1-1; D may be TRBD1 (5 bases). V dropped 7 bases and J dropped 6 bases, with 15 bases sitting between them. The CDR3 length is 13 residues. DNA of the CDR3: TGTGCCAGCAAAACACAATCGGGGGCTGAAGCTTTCTTT. Amino acids: CASKTQSGAEAFF.

By proportion, this clone is medium-sized. The rearrangement links TRBV19 to TRBJ2-7; possibly TRBD1 for D (5 bases). Germline V gene sequence: CDR1 LNHDA, CDR2 SQIVND (reference sequence). V was trimmed by 1 base and J by 6 bases, leaving 10 bases between them. The CDR3 is 13 residues long. The CDR3: CASSIGPQGEQYF. CDR3 DNA: TGTGCCAGTAGTATAGGTCCCCAGGGCGAGCAGTACTTC.

V is TRBV4-2 and J is TRBJ1-6; D uncertain. CDR3 length: 12 residues. Trimming shortened V by 10 bases and J by 11 bases, and 15 bases separated the two germline ends. The V gene's germline CDR1 is LGHNA and CDR2 YNFKEQ. The CDR3 bases are TGTGCCACCGAACCCCTCCGCGCACCCCTCCACTTT. Translation: CATEPLRAPLHF.